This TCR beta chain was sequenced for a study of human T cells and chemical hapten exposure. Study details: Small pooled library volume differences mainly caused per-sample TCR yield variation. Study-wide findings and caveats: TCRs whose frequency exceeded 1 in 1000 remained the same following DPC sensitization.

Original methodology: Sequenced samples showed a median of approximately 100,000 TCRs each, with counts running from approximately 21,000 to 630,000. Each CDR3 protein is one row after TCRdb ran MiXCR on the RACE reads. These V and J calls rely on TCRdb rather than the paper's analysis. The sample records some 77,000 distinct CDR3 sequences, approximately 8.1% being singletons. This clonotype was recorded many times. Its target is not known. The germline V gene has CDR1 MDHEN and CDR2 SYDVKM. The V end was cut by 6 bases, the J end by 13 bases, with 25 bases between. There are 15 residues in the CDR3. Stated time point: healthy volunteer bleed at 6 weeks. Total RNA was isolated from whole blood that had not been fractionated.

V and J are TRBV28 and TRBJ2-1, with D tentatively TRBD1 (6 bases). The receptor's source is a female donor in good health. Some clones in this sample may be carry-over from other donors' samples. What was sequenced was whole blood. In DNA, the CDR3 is TGTGCCAGCAGAAGAACCGGACAGCAACGCAGCCTCCAGTTCTTC. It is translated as CASRRTGQQRSLQFF.